This T cell receptor (beta chain) was profiled in a study of cytomegalovirus exposure and HLA in healthy donors. The table came from immunoSEQ multiplex PCR; TCRdb's copy has only in-frame clones and leaves some out. The repertoire holds tens of thousands of clones, with over 85% as singletons. General study findings and limits: A classifier reportedly called cytomegalovirus status with high sensitivity and specificity. That first-cohort TCR clusters tended to co-occur in the 130 or so validation repertoires was found in a later analysis. The CMV antigen specificity of a few CMV-associated chains was confirmed through in vitro analysis.

This CDR3 is built from 12 residues. Deletions cut 7 bases from V and 3 bases from J, with 12 bases between. Germline assignment: CDR1 GTSNPN and CDR2 SVGIG (reference sequence). Worth noting for this clone: The antigen is unknown.

This TCR was recovered from a woman under 30 in good health and CMV-seronegative. Sample: PBMCs. The chain couples TRBV30 to TRBJ1-2; D remains ambiguous. CDR3 region: CAFFRTDYGYTF. The CDR3, as DNA: TGTGCCTTTTTCCGGACTGACTATGGCTACACCTTC.